These T cell receptor beta chains were read from a single sample in a study of cytomegalovirus exposure and HLA in healthy donors. Clones were sequenced by immunoSEQ multiplex PCR, and TCRdb holds only the in-frame ones, with some missing. The sample yields about 67,000 clones, of which the top ten take up about 5%. Material: PBMCs. The source of these receptors is a woman between 35 and 50 years old in good health and CMV-seropositive. Each CDR3 is given with its conserved first and last residue. D genes are given only for firm matches.

d_gene	v_gene	j_gene	CDR3aa
TRBD1	TRBV5-8	TRBJ1-2	CASRIRGGAGYGYTF
.	TRBV2	TRBJ2-7	CAKTLWGLSVDEQYF
TRBD2	TRBV15	TRBJ2-5	CATSRRLAGSPQQYF
TRBD2	TRBV10-2	.	CASSETSGTYEQYF
TRBD1	TRBV15	TRBJ1-4	CATSRERGGAGEKLFF
TRBD2	TRBV7-2	TRBJ2-5	CASSSLAGGSETQYF
.	TRBV12-2	TRBJ1-1	CASRPFEEQGLNTEAFF
.	TRBV7-2	TRBJ2-5	CASSFYRGKVETQYF
TRBD1	TRBV19	TRBJ2-7	CASSRLGQGTSYEQYF
.	TRBV4-1	TRBJ1-1	CASSQELGDTEAFF
TRBD2	TRBV2	TRBJ2-7	CASSGSSGSYEQYF
TRBD1	TRBV5-1	TRBJ2-2	CASSLGTGGRELFF
.	TRBV6-6	TRBJ2-3	CASTRSRSNTDTQYF
.	TRBV7-2	TRBJ2-7	CASSTQPGGISSYEQYF
.	TRBV6-5	TRBJ1-6	CASRIRGSSPLHF
TRBD1	TRBV7-2	TRBJ1-2	CASWQGDYGYTF
TRBD1	TRBV6-6	TRBJ2-3	CASSHSGTGVSDTQYF
.	TRBV5-1	TRBJ1-1	CASSLHSKVNTEAFF
TRBD1	TRBV9	TRBJ1-2	CASSVGGTGNGYTF
TRBD2	TRBV7-8	TRBJ2-1	CASSSIHGTSGRREEQFF
TRBD2	TRBV28	TRBJ2-1	CASSSALLAGHGEQFF
.	TRBV7-2	TRBJ2-7	CASSLAGEVYEQYF
TRBD2	TRBV19	TRBJ2-1	CASSFPIAGARNEQFF
.	TRBV2	TRBJ2-1	CASNDRPSGEQFF
.	TRBV19	TRBJ2-7	CASSSSVGDPYEQYF
TRBD2	TRBV5-1	TRBJ2-7	CASSLALAGNYEQYF
TRBD1	TRBV11-1	TRBJ2-3	CASGTRDRVYTDTQYF
.	TRBV6-1	TRBJ1-1	CASSVAGAGTEAFF
TRBD1	TRBV18	TRBJ1-1	CASSPRLPGQAGGGAFF
.	TRBV6-6	TRBJ2-3	CAIQLENSGTDTQYF
.	TRBV5-1	TRBJ2-3	CASYGRTPGTDTQYF
TRBD1	TRBV27	TRBJ1-1	CASSLWGQGGLNTEAFF
TRBD2	TRBV5-1	TRBJ2-1	CASRFLAGVGNEQFF
.	TRBV4-1	TRBJ1-2	CASSQDRLAGLLGYTF
TRBD1	TRBV7-9	TRBJ1-6	CASSQGDSPLHF
TRBD1	TRBV6-1	TRBJ1-1	CASSPDRGQGTEAFF
TRBD1	TRBV2	TRBJ1-2	CASSVEGTGYGYTF
TRBD2	TRBV18	TRBJ2-5	CASSPELAGGPGQETQYF
.	TRBV2	TRBJ2-7	CASSSGTGHPYEQYF
TRBD1	TRBV19	TRBJ2-1	CASSIQDRVNEQFF
.	TRBV2	TRBJ1-2	CASRKGESVYGYTF
.	TRBV7-9	TRBJ2-7	CASSSRDKRSYEQYF
.	TRBV5-1	TRBJ1-4	CASSLAPGNEKLFF
.	TRBV4-2	TRBJ2-6	CASSQGTLNSGANVLTF
.	TRBV6-5	TRBJ2-7	CASSYSEGRYEQYF
TRBD1	TRBV6-4	TRBJ2-6	CASSGTGGSGANVLTF
TRBD2	TRBV11-2	TRBJ2-4	CASSLDRTSSNIQYF
.	TRBV7-2	TRBJ1-2	CASSLAGWDFYGYTF
TRBD1	TRBV5-1	TRBJ2-5	CASSASGPGQREETQYF